Following are 31 T cell receptor beta chains from one sample sequenced in a study of T cell responses to AZD1222 COVID-19 vaccine. The repertoire was sequenced with immunoSEQ multiplex PCR; TCRdb's copy has only in-frame clones and lacks some. This sample yields roughly 80,000 clones, of which just over 90% are seen a single time; 3.3% belongs to the top ten. The source material was peripheral blood, sampled 28 days after the second AZD1222 dose. Every receptor here comes from an adult who received the AZD1222 COVID-19 vaccine.

The CDR3 reads CASSPIYGTNQPQHF. In DNA, the CDR3 is TGTGCCAGCTCACCGATCTACGGAACAAATCAGCCCCAGCATTTT. The rearrangement uses TRBV18 and TRBJ1-5; D is undetermined. V was clipped by 3 bases and J by 4 bases, with 13 bases between them. CDR3 length equals 15 residues. CDR1 and CDR2 from the germline V gene are KGHSH and LQKENI.

The rearrangement links TRBV5-1 to TRBJ1-3, with 7 positions matching TRBD1. The CDR3 runs to 16 residues. V shed 4 bases and J 2 bases; nucleotides not matched to a gene: 9. Germline values: CDR1 SGHRS, CDR2 YFSETQ. CDR3 DNA: TGCGCCAGCAGCGTAGCCCCAGGGGGACCTGGAAACACCATATATTTT. This gives the protein CASSVAPGGPGNTIYF.

The chain uses TRBV11-3 and TRBJ2-3, with D perhaps TRBD2 (5 bases). Trimming removed 3 bases at V and 3 bases at J, with 10 bases between. The CDR3 is 14 amino acids. Germline CDR1 is SGHNT and CDR2 is YENEEA. The DNA for the CDR3 is TGTGCCAGCAGCTTGGGAAGAGGGACAGATACGCAGTATTTT. It specifies CASSLGRGTDTQYF.

The chain carries TRBV11-3 and TRBJ2-3; no clear D. Germline CDR1 is SGHNT and CDR2 is YENEEA. V lost 5 bases and J 6 bases, leaving 12 bases between the germline ends. CDR3 length equals 13 residues. The CDR3 DNA follows: TGTGCCAGCAGCGTGGCCCGGCGGGATACGCAGTATTTT. Protein sequence: CASSVARRDTQYF.

The chain recombines TRBV6-6 with TRBJ1-3; 9 bases map to TRBD1. This CDR3 region has 16 residues. Trimming at V came to 5 bases and at J to 4 bases, leaving 9 bases not matched to a gene. Germline lookup yields CDR1 MNHNY and CDR2 SVGAGI (reference sequence). DNA for the CDR3: TGTGCCAGCAGTAACCAGAGACAGGGGGGAGGAAACACCATATATTTT. This translates into CASSNQRQGGGNTIYF.

J is TRBJ2-7 and V is TRBV3-1 (or the pseudogene TRBV3-2); TRBD1 matches at 9 bases. CDR1 is LGHDT, CDR2 YNNKEL, per germline (reference sequence). The V and J ends lost 2 bases and 4 bases, in that order; junction bases with no gene match: 6. CDR3 length equals 15 residues. CDR3 sequence: CASSQTGGAWYEQYF. DNA of the CDR3: TGTGCCAGCAGCCAAACAGGGGGCGCTTGGTACGAGCAGTACTTC.

This clone is medium-sized (0.01 to 0.1%). The V call is TRBV24-1, the J call TRBJ1-2; maybe TRBD1 (5 bases). Germline V CDR1 and CDR2: KGHDR, SFDVKD. The V and J ends lost 4 bases and 8 bases respectively, with 13 bases between them. The CDR3 length is 13 residues. The chain's CDR3 is CATSESRARGYTF. For the CDR3, the DNA is TGTGCCACCAGTGAAAGCAGGGCACGGGGCTACACCTTC.

This chain uses TRBV5-1 with TRBJ1-2; D is possibly TRBD1 (5 bases). Between the trimmed V and J ends, which lost 0 bases and 8 bases, there was a span of 11 bases. CDR3 length: 13 residues. Germline loops: CDR1 SGHRS, CDR2 YFSETQ. The CDR3 loop is CASSLGQGVGYTF. The CDR3 DNA is TGCGCCAGCAGCTTGGGCCAGGGCGTCGGCTACACCTTC.

The rearrangement joins TRBV2 to TRBJ2-1, with unresolved D. Trimming removed 10 bases from V and 0 bases from J, with 16 bases in between. CDR3 length: 15 amino acids. Germline loops: CDR1 SNHLY, CDR2 FYNNEI. CDR3 sequence (DNA): TGTGCCACTCACAAGGGATTCCTCTCCTACAATGAGCAGTTCTTC. Its protein product is CATHKGFLSYNEQFF.

The chain has TRBV5-5 and TRBJ2-1, with a tentative D call TRBD2 (6 bases). Per the germline V gene, CDR1 is SGHKS and CDR2 is YYEKEE (reference sequence). V lost 3 bases and J 0 bases, leaving 13 bases between the germline ends. This CDR3 region has 16 residues. The CDR3 protein is CASSSQRASSYNEQFF. DNA for the CDR3: TGTGCCAGCAGCTCTCAGCGGGCTAGCTCCTACAATGAGCAGTTCTTC. Together with reference TRBV5-5 and TRBJ2-1, the CDR3 gives the full variable domain: DAGVTQSPTHLIKTRGQQVTLRCSPISGHKSVSWYQQVLGQGPQFIFQYYEKEERGRGNFPDRFSARQFPNYSSELNVNALLLGDSALYLCASSSQRASSYNEQFFGPGTRLTVL.

This clone was found once. This chain uses TRBV2 with TRBJ1-5, with no clear D. CDR1 and CDR2 from the germline V gene are SNHLY and FYNNEI. Trimming left V 2 bases short and J 5 bases short, with 10 bases between. This CDR3 spans 14 amino acids. The CDR3, as DNA: TGTGCCAGCAGTGAAACGGACCGGGATCAGCCCCAGCATTTT. Translating it yields CASSETDRDQPQHF.

This chain connects TRBV29-1 to TRBJ2-7; possible D gene TRBD1, 6 bases. CDR1 and CDR2 from the germline V gene are SQVTM and ANQGSEA. CDR3 size: 13 residues. V lost 4 bases, J lost 4 bases, and 14 bases lay in between. This CDR3 reads CSVVRTEKYEQYF. The CDR3 nucleotides read TGCAGCGTTGTTCGGACAGAGAAATACGAGCAGTACTTC.

V is TRBV6-1 and J is TRBJ2-1, with a weak D call TRBD1 (5 bases). In germline, CDR1 is MNHNS, CDR2 SASEGT. This CDR3 has 14 amino acids. Trimming took 2 bases from V and 4 from J, leaving 9 bases between them. CDR3 coding DNA: TGTGCCAGCAGTGAAATAGGGGCATACAATGAGCAGTTCTTC. Amino acids: CASSEIGAYNEQFF.

The chain combines TRBV24-1 with TRBJ2-1; TRBD2 matches at 12 bases. In germline, CDR1 is KGHDR, CDR2 SFDVKD. The CDR3 covers 16 residues. The trim removed 4 bases at V and 7 bases at J, leaving 7 bases unmatched. The DNA of the CDR3 is TGTGCCACCAGTGACCCTAGCGGGAGGGCCAGGAATGAGCAGTTCTTC. Translated, it gives CATSDPSGRARNEQFF.

Only a few counts were recorded for this clone. The V and J genes are TRBV6-5 and TRBJ2-7; 7 bases map to TRBD1. The CDR3 extends over 14 amino acids. From germline, CDR1 is MNHEY and CDR2 SVGAGI. Germline trimming cut 7 bases from V and 2 bases from J; bases unmatched to any gene: 8. CDR3 sequence reads: CASKPSQGAYEQYF. CDR3 DNA sequence: TGTGCCAGCAAACCTTCCCAGGGGGCCTACGAGCAGTACTTC.

The rearrangement uses TRBV5-1 and TRBJ1-3; TRBD1 agrees at 8 bases. V gave up 1 base and J gave up 9 bases; unmatched junction bases: 6. The CDR3 sequence is 14 residues long. Germline V lookup: CDR1 SGHRS, CDR2 YFSETQ. CDR3 sequence reads: CASSLWGQDATIYF. CDR3 nucleotides: TGCGCCAGCAGCTTGTGGGGACAGGACGCCACCATATATTTT.

This chain joins TRBV5-4 and TRBJ2-7; 9 nucleotides agree with TRBD1. The V and J ends lost 4 bases and 4 bases, in that order; junction bases with no gene match: 6. Germline CDR1 SGHNT, CDR2 YYREEE (reference sequence). This CDR3 comprises 14 residues. CDR3 in DNA: TGTGCCAGCAGCCCGGGACAGGGATTATACGAGCAGTACTTC. It encodes CASSPGQGLYEQYF.

The CDR3 DNA is TGTGCCAGCAGCGGCCCGGGACAGGGGAACCGAGCTAACTATGGCTACACCTTC. Translating it yields CASSGPGQGNRANYGYTF. This chain joins TRBV9 and TRBJ1-2; 10 bases map to TRBD1. Trimming took 3 bases from V and 0 from J; bases not matched to a gene: 11. From germline, CDR1 is SGDLS and CDR2 YYNGEE. The CDR3 contains 18 residues. Based on the CDR3 plus reference TRBV9 and TRBJ1-2, the full variable domain is DSGVTQTPKHLITATGQRVTLRCSPRSGDLSVYWYQQSLDQGLQFLIQYYNGEERAKGNILERFSAQQFPDLHSELNLSSLELGDSALYFCASSGPGQGNRANYGYTFGSGTRLTVV.

The V call is TRBV19, the J call TRBJ2-3; D might be TRBD2 (5 bases). The ends were cut back, 3 bases at V and 1 base at J, with 17 bases in the middle. Germline CDR1 and CDR2: LNHDA and SQIVND (reference sequence). The CDR3 runs to 17 residues. CDR3 sequence (DNA): TGTGCCAGTAGTATGTGTCGCGAGCGGCCATGCACAGATACGCAGTATTTT. Translated: CASSMCRERPCTDTQYF.

The chain has TRBV5-1 and TRBJ2-1; tentatively, D is TRBD1 (6 bases). The CDR3 loop spans 14 amino acids. V lost 4 bases and J 9 bases, leaving 17 bases between the germline ends. Germline V gene lookup returns CDR1 SGHRS and CDR2 YFSETQ. The CDR3 spells CASSTTGMGGEQFF. CDR3 coding DNA: TGCGCCAGCAGCACAACAGGGATGGGCGGTGAGCAGTTCTTC.

The chain employs TRBV19 and TRBJ1-2; no definite D call. Germline assignment: CDR1 LNHDA and CDR2 SQIVND (reference sequence). This CDR3 comprises 17 residues. Deletions cut 3 bases from V and 4 bases from J, with 21 bases between. The CDR3 DNA is TGTGCCAGTAGTATGTATGTTCGGGGTGCGGTGGGCTATGGCTACACCTTC. It specifies CASSMYVRGAVGYGYTF.

This clone was picked up one time. This rearrangement joins TRBV5-1 to TRBJ2-7; weak D call: TRBD1 (6 bases). Germline V lookup: CDR1 SGHRS, CDR2 YFSETQ. The CDR3 sequence is 16 residues long. V was trimmed by 3 bases and J by 0 bases, leaving 16 bases between them. The CDR3 DNA sequence: TGCGCCAGCAGCTCCCCTACCGGACAGTACTCCTACGAGCAGTACTTC. Protein: CASSSPTGQYSYEQYF.

The CDR3, as DNA: TGCGCCAGCAGCCAAGGTCGGGTGGCAGGGCCTAGCAATCAGCCCCAGCATTTT. This codes for CASSQGRVAGPSNQPQHF. The V call is TRBV4-1, the J call TRBJ1-5, with D perhaps TRBD1 (5 bases). The CDR3 runs 18 residues. CDR1 MGHRA and CDR2 YSYEKL come from the germline V gene. Between the trimmed V and J ends, which lost 1 base and 0 bases, there was a span of 16 bases.

The chain has TRBV6-2 or TRBV6-3 and TRBJ2-1, with 13 bases matching TRBD2. Germline values: CDR1 MNHEY, CDR2 SVGEGT. The CDR3 spans 16 residues. Trimming cost V 5 bases and J 3 bases; bases outside gene matches: 4. This CDR3 reads CASSQRTSGGYNEQFF. CDR3 nucleotide sequence: TGTGCCAGCAGTCAGAGGACTAGCGGGGGCTACAATGAGCAGTTCTTC.

V usage is TRBV9 and J usage is TRBJ2-2; 14 nucleotides align to TRBD2. The CDR3 covers 19 residues. Per the germline V gene, CDR1 is SGDLS and CDR2 is YYNGEE. V trimming: 0 bases; J trimming: 9 bases; junction bases outside the gene matches: 13. The CDR3 DNA reads as TGTGCCAGCAGCGTAGCCGGGACTAGCGGGGGAGTTTCCCTCCGGGAGCTGTTTTTT. It specifies CASSVAGTSGGVSLRELFF.

This clone was recorded once. The gene calls are TRBV9 and TRBJ1-6, with 7 nucleotides matching TRBD1. In germline, CDR1 is SGDLS, CDR2 YYNGEE. V lost 4 bases, J lost 4 bases, and 8 bases stayed unmatched. The CDR3 runs 16 residues. The DNA of the CDR3 is TGTGCCAGCAGCATAACAGGGGCTTCATATAATTCACCCCTCCACTTT. Its translation is CASSITGASYNSPLHF. Together with reference TRBV9 and TRBJ1-6, the CDR3 gives the full variable domain: DSGVTQTPKHLITATGQRVTLRCSPRSGDLSVYWYQQSLDQGLQFLIQYYNGEERAKGNILERFSAQQFPDLHSELNLSSLELGDSALYFCASSITGASYNSPLHFGNGTRLTVT.

CDR3 sequence reads: CASSEGTTLHF. CDR3 DNA: TGTGCCAGCAGTGAAGGCACTACCCTCCACTTT. The chain carries TRBV6-1 and TRBJ1-6; D is uncertain. Germline loops: CDR1 MNHNS, CDR2 SASEGT. V was clipped by 1 base and J by 14 bases, with 6 bases between them. The CDR3 covers 11 residues.

The rearrangement joins TRBV3-1 (or the pseudogene TRBV3-2) to TRBJ1-1; D call uncertain. The CDR3 totals 16 residues. The V gene lost 0 bases and the J gene lost 1 base, with 12 bases spanning the gap. Germline values: CDR1 LGHDT, CDR2 YNNKEL (reference sequence). In DNA form, the CDR3 reads TGTGCCAGCAGCCAAGAACCTGGCCCTCGGAACACTGAAGCTTTCTTT. Translating gives CASSQEPGPRNTEAFF.

As regards this clone: The sample contains more than one DNA sequence encoding this CDR3. The chain carries TRBV9 and TRBJ1-1; unclear D gene. The CDR3 totals 14 residues. Germline loops: CDR1 SGDLS, CDR2 YYNGEE. V was clipped by 0 bases and J by 0 bases, with 6 bases between them. In DNA, the CDR3 is TGTGCCAGCAGCGTAGACGGGGTGAACACTGAAGCTTTCTTT. Translating gives CASSVDGVNTEAFF.

V gene TRBV5-1 combines with J gene TRBJ2-1; TRBD1 matches 7 bases. The CDR3 covers 12 residues. Germline loops: CDR1 SGHRS, CDR2 YFSETQ. J lost 16 bases, V lost 5 bases, and 12 bases had no gene match. The CDR3 DNA sequence: TGCGCCAGCAGGAAAACGGGACAGATACACTTCTTC. Translating it yields CASRKTGQIHFF.

The chain carries TRBV4-2 and TRBJ2-7; TRBD2 agrees at 7 bases. V lost 0 bases and J lost 5; bases outside the gene matches: 10. CDR3 size: 16 residues. Germline assignment: CDR1 LGHNA and CDR2 YNFKEQ. The CDR3 reads CASSQESTSVPNEQYF. The DNA of the CDR3 is TGTGCCAGCAGCCAAGAGTCAACTAGCGTTCCCAACGAGCAGTACTTC.